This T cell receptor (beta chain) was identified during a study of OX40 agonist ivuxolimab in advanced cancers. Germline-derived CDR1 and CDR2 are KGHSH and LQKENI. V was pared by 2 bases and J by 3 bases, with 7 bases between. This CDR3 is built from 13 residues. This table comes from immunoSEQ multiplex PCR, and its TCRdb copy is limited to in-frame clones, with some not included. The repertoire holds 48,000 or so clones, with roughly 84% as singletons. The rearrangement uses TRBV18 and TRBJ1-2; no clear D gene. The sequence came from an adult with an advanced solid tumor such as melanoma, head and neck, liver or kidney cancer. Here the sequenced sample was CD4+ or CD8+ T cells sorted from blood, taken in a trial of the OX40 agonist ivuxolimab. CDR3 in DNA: TGTGCCAGCTCACCAGAAACAGACTATGGCTACACCTTC. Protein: CASSPETDYGYTF.